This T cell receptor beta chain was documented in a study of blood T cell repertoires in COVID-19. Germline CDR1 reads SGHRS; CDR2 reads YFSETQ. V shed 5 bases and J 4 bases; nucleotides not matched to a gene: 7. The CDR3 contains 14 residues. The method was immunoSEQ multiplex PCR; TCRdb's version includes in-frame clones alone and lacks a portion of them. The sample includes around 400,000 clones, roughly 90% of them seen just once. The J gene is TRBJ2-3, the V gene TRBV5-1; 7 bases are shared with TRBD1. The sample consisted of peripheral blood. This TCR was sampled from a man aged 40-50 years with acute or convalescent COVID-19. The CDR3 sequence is CASRAGQASDTQYF. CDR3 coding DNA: TGCGCCAGCAGGGCCGGACAGGCCTCAGATACGCAGTATTTT.